The clone carrying this TCR beta chain turned up a few times. Its antigen is undetermined. The data derive from a study of T cell responses to AZD1222 COVID-19 vaccine. TCRdb's copy holds only in-frame clones and misses some; the assay was immunoSEQ multiplex PCR. The data show 130,000 to 150,000 clones, 70% to 90% seen once. Analyses pooled second doses at about 4 or about 12 weeks. The study, taken as a whole, reports: A reported finding is that nearly half of spike-specific TCRs target unmutated variant regions. There were mostly white British donors and more females than males, and clonal diversity was possibly underestimated. Repertoires were collected only later (after the peak T cell response had occurred).

This receptor was identified in an adult who received the AZD1222 COVID-19 vaccine. The sequencing here drew on peripheral blood, taken 28 days after the second AZD1222 dose.

The CDR3 DNA is TGTGCCACCAGGACGGCCGATTCCTACGAGCAGTACTTC. This codes for CATRTADSYEQYF. This chain uses TRBV2 with TRBJ2-7; D gene unclear. The CDR3 consists of 13 residues. Deletions cut 10 bases from V and 1 base from J, with 14 bases between. Germline-derived CDR1 and CDR2 are SNHLY and FYNNEI.